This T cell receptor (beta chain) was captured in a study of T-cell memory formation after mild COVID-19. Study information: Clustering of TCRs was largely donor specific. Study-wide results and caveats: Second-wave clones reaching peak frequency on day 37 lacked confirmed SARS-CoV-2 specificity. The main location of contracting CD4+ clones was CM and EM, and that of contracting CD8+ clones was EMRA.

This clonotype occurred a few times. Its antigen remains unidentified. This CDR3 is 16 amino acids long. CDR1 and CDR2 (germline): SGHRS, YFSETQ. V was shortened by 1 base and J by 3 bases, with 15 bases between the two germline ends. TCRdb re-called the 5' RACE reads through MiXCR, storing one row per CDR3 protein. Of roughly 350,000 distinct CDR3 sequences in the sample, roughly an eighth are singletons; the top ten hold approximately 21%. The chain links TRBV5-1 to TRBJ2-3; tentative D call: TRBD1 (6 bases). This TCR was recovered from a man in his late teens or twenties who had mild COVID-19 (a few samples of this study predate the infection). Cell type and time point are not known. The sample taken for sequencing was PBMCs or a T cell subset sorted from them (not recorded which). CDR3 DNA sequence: TGCGCCAGCAGCTTGTACAGGGCGGCCACAACAGATACGCAGTATTTT. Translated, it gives CASSLYRAATTDTQYF.